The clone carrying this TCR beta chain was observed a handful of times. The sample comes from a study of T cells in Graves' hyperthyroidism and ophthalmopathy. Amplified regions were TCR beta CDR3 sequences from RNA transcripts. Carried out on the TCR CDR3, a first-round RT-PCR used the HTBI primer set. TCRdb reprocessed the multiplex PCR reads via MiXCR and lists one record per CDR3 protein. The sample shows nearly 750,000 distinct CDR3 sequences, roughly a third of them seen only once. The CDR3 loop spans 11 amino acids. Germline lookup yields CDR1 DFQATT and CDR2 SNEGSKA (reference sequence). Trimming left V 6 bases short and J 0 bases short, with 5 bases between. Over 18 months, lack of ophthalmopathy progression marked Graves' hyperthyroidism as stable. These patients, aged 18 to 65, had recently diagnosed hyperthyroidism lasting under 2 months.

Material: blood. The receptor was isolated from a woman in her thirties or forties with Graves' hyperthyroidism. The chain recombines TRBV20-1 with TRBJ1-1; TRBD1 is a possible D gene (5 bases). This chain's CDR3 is CSAGVNTEAFF. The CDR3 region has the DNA TGCAGTGCGGGGGTGAACACTGAAGCTTTCTTT.